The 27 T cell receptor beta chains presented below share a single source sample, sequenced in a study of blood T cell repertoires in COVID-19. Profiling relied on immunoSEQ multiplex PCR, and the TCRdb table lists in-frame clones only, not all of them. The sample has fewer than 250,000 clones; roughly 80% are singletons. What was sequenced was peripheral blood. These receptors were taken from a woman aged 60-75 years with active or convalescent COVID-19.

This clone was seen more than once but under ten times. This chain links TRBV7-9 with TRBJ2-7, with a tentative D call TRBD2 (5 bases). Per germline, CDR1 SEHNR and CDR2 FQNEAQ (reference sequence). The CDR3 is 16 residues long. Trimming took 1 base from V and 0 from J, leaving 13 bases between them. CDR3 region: CASSLGEGLGSYEQYF. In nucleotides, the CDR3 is TGTGCCAGCAGCTTAGGTGAGGGTCTTGGCTCCTACGAGCAGTACTTC. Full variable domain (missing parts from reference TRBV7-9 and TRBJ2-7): DTGVSQNPRHKITKRGQNVTFRCDPISEHNRLYWYRQTLGQGPEFLTYFQNEAQLEKSRLLSDRFSAERPKGSFSTLEIQRTEQGDSAMYLCASSLGEGLGSYEQYFGPGTRLTVT.

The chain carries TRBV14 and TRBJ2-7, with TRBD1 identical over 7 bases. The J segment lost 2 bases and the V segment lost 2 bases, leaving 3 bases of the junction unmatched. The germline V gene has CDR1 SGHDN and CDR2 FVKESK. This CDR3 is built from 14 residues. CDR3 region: CASSQTGTAYEQYV. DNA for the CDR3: TGTGCCAGCAGCCAAACCGGGACAGCCTACGAGCAGTACGTC.

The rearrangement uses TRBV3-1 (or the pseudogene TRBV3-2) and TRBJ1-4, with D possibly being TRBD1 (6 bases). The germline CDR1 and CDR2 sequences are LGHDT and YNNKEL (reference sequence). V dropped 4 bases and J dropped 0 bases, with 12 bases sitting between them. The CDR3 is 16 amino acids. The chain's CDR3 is CASSRWTVATNEKLFF. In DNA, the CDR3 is TGTGCCAGCAGCCGTTGGACAGTTGCAACTAATGAAAAACTGTTTTTT.

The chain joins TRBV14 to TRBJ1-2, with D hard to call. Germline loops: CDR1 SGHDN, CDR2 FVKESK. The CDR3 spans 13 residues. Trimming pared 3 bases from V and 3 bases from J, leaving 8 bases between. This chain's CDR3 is CASSHMSHYGYTF. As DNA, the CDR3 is TGTGCCAGCAGCCACATGTCCCACTATGGCTACACCTTC.

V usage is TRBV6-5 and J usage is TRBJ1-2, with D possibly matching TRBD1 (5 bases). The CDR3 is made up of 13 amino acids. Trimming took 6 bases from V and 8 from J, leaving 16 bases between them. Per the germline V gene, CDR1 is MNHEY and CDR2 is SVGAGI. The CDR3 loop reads CASSQSGEQGYTF. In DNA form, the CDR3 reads TGTGCCAGCAGCCAATCGGGGGAACAAGGCTACACCTTC.

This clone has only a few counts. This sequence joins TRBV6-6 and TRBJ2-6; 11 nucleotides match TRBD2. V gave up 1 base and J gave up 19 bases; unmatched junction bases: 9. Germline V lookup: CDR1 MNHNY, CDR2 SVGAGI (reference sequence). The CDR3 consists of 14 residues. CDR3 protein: CASSYFGSGGAQTF. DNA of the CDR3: TGTGCCAGCAGTTACTTCGGTAGCGGGGGGGCCCAAACTTTC.

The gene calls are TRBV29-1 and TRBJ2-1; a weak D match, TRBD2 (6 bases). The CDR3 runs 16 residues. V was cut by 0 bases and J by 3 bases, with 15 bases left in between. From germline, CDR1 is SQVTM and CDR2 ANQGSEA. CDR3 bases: TGCAGCGTTGAAGATGTTAATAGCGGTCGCTACAATGAGCAGTTCTTC. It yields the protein CSVEDVNSGRYNEQFF.

The CDR3 reads CASSRTSGSADTQYF. In DNA, the CDR3 is TGCGCCAGCAGCAGGACTAGCGGGAGTGCAGATACGCAGTATTTT. J is TRBJ2-3 and V is TRBV5-1; 13 bases agree with TRBD2. The CDR3 is 15 amino acids. V lost 4 bases, J lost 4 bases, and 3 bases stayed unmatched. Germline V gene lookup returns CDR1 SGHRS and CDR2 YFSETQ. The whole variable domain, remainder taken from reference TRBV5-1 and TRBJ2-3, is KAGVTQTPRYLIKTRGQQVTLSCSPISGHRSVSWYQQTPGQGLQFLFEYFSETQRNKGNFPGRFSGRQFSNSRSEMNVSTLELGDSALYLCASSRTSGSADTQYFGPGTRLTVL.

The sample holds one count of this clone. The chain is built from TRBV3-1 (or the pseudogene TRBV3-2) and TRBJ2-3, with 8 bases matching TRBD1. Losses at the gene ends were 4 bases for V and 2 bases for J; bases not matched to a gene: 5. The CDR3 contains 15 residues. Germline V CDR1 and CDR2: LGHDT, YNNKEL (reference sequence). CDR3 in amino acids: CASSLGQGYTDTQYF. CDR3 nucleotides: TGTGCCAGCAGCCTCGGACAGGGCTACACAGATACGCAGTATTTT.

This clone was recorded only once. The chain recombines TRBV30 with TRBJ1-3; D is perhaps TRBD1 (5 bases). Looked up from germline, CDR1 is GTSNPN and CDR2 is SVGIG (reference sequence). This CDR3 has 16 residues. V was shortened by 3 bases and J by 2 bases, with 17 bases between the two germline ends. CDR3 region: CAWSPEGAGTGNTIYF. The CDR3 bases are TGTGCCTGGAGCCCGGAAGGGGCAGGAACTGGAAACACCATATATTTT.

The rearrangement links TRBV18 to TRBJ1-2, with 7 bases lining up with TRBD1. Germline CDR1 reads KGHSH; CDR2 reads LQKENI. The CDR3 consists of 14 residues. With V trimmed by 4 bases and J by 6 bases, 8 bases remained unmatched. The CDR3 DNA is TGTGCCAGCTCACGTCAGGGGGATGGGGATGGCTACACCTTC. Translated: CASSRQGDGDGYTF.

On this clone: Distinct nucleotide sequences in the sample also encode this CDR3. The CDR3 nucleotides are TGTGCCAGCAGTTTAAGTACGGGGGCTTTCTTT. Translated, it gives CASSLSTGAFF. The chain links TRBV28 to TRBJ1-1; D ambiguous. CDR1 is MDHEN, CDR2 SYDVKM, per germline. CDR3 length equals 11 residues. V lost 2 bases and J lost 11, with 9 bases in between.

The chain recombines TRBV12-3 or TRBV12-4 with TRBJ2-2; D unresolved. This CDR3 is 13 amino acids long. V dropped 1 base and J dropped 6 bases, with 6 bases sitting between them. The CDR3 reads CASSLEHPGELFF. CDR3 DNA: TGTGCCAGCAGTTTAGAACATCCCGGGGAGCTGTTTTTT.

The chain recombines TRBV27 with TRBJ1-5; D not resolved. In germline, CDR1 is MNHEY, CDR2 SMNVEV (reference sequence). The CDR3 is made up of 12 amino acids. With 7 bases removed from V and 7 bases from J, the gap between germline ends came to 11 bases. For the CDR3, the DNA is TGTGCCAGCAATAACCCCGGGCAGCCCCAGCATTTT. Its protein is CASNNPGQPQHF.

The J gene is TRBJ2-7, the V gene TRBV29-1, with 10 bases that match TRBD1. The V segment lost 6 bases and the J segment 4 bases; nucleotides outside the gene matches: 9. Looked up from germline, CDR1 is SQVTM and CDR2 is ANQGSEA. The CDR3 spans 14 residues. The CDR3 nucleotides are TGCAGCGTCACACCGGGACAGGGGACATACGAGCAGTACTTC. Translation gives CSVTPGQGTYEQYF.

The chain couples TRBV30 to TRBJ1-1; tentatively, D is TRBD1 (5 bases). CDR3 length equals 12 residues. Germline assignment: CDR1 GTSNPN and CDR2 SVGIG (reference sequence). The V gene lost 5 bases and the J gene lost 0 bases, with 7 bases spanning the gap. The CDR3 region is CAWVQVNTEAFF. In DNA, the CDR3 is TGTGCCTGGGTACAGGTGAACACTGAAGCTTTCTTT. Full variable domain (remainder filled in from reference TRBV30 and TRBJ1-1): SQTIHQWPATLVQPVGSPLSLECTVEGTSNPNLYWYRQAAGRGLQLLFYSVGIGQISSEVPQNLSASRPQDRQFILSSKKLLLSDSGFYLCAWVQVNTEAFFGQGTRLTVV.

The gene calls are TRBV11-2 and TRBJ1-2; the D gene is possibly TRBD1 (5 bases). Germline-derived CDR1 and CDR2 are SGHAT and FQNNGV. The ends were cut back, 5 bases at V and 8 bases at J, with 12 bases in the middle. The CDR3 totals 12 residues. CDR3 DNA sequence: TGTGCCAGCAGCCAGGGCCTGGGAGGCTACACCTTC. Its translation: CASSQGLGGYTF.

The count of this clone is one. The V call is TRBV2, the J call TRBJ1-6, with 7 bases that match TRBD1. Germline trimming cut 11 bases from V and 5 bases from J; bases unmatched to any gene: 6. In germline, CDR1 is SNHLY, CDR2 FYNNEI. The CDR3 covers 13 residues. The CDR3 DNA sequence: TGTGCCGGCGGACAGGCCGATAATTCACCCCTCCACTTT. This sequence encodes CAGGQADNSPLHF.

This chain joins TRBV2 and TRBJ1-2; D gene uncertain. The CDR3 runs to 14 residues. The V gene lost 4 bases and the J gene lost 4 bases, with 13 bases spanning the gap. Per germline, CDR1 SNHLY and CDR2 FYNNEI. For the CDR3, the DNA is TGTGCCAGCAGTGGGACTCAAGCTTTCTATGGCTACACCTTC. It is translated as CASSGTQAFYGYTF.

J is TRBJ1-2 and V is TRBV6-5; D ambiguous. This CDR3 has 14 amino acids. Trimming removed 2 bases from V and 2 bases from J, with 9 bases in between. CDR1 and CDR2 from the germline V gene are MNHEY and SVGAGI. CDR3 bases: TGTGCCAGCAGTTACGGCCCTTGGAACTATGGCTACACCTTC. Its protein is CASSYGPWNYGYTF.

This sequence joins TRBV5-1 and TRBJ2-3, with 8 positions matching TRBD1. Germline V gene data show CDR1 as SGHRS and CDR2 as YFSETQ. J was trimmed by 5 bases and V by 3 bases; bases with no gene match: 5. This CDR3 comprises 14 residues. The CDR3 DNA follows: TGCGCCAGCAGCTCCAGGGGGCGGGAAGATACGCAGTATTTT. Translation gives CASSSRGREDTQYF. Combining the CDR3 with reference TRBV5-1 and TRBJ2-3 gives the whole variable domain KAGVTQTPRYLIKTRGQQVTLSCSPISGHRSVSWYQQTPGQGLQFLFEYFSETQRNKGNFPGRFSGRQFSNSRSEMNVSTLELGDSALYLCASSSRGREDTQYFGPGTRLTVL.

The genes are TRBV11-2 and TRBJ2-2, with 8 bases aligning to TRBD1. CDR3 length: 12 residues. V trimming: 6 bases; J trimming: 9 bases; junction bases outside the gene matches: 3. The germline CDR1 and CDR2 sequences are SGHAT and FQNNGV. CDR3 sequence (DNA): TGTGCCAGCAGTTCAGGGGGCTGGGAGCTGTTTTTT. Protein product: CASSSGGWELFF.

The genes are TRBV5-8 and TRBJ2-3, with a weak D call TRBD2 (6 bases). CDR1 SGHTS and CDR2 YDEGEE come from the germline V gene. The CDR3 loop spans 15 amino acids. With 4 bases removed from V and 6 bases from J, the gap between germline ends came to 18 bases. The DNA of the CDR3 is TGTGCCAGCAGCCCCGGGGCTAGCGACGGGGATACGCAGTATTTT. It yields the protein CASSPGASDGDTQYF.

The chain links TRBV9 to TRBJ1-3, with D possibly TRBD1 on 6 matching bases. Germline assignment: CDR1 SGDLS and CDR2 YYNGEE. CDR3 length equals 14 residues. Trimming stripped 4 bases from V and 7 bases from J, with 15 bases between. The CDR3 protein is CASSPGHLRNTIYF. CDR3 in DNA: TGTGCCAGCAGCCCGGGACACTTACGGAACACCATATATTTT. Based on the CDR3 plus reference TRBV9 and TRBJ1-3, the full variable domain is DSGVTQTPKHLITATGQRVTLRCSPRSGDLSVYWYQQSLDQGLQFLIQYYNGEERAKGNILERFSAQQFPDLHSELNLSSLELGDSALYFCASSPGHLRNTIYFGEGSWLTVV.

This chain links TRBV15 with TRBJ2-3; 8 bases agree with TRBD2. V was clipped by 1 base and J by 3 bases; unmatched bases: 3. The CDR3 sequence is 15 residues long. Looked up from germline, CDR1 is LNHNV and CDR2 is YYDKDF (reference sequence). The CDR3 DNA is TGTGCCACCAGCAGAGTGGGACTAGGAACAGATACGCAGTATTTT. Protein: CATSRVGLGTDTQYF.

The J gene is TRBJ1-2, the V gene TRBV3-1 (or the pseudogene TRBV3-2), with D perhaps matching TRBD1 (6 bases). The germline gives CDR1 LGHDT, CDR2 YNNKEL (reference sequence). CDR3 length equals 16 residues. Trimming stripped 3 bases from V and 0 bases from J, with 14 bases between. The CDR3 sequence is CASSQPTGSTNYGYTF. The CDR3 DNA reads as TGTGCCAGCAGCCAGCCGACAGGATCCACTAACTATGGCTACACCTTC.

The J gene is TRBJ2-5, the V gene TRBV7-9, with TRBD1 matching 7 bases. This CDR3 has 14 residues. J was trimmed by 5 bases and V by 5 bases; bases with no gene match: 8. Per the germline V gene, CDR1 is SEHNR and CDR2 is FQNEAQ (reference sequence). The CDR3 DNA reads TGTGCCAGCAGCCCGGGACAGCCGGTGGAGACCCAGTACTTC. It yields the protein CASSPGQPVETQYF.